A selection of T cell receptor beta chains follows, all from one sample in a study of T-cell reconstitution after alpha-beta-depleted transplantation in children. Via MiXCR, TCRdb re-called the PCR reads, giving one row per CDR3 protein. Here the sample spans around 530,000 distinct CDR3 sequences, 32% being singletons. The sample consisted of PBMCs from the stem cell graft donor, taken from the stem cell graft. The source of these receptors is a human donor who donated a stem cell graft to a child with aplastic anemia. Both conserved end residues are part of each CDR3. Each record gives: V gene, D gene, J gene, clone size, CDR3 protein, CDR3 DNA. D genes are given only for firm matches. Some rows mark clone size as missing; the rest say once, few, many or name a class of expanded clone.

V gene: TRBV9
D gene: NA
J gene: TRBJ1-1
clone size: few
CDR3 protein: CASSVGEYRANTEAFF
CDR3 DNA: TGTGCCAGCAGCGTAGGTGAATACAGGGCGAACACTGAAGCTTTCTTT

V gene: TRBV18
D gene: NA
J gene: TRBJ2-5
clone size: few
CDR3 protein: CASSPPGSETQYF
CDR3 DNA: TGTGCCAGCTCACCACCGGGATCAGAGACCCAGTACTTC

V gene: TRBV20-1
D gene: TRBD1
J gene: TRBJ2-7
clone size: few
CDR3 protein: CSAQTGPNEQYF
CDR3 DNA: TGCAGTGCCCAGACAGGGCCAAACGAGCAGTACTTC

V gene: TRBV20-1
D gene: NA
J gene: TRBJ2-1
clone size: few
CDR3 protein: CSAEYEGNEQFF
CDR3 DNA: TGCAGTGCTGAATATGAGGGCAATGAGCAGTTCTTC

V gene: TRBV7-9
D gene: NA
J gene: TRBJ1-1
clone size: NA
CDR3 protein: CASSLDSEAFF
CDR3 DNA: TGTGCCAGCAGTCTGGACAGTGAAGCTTTCTTT

V gene: TRBV2
D gene: NA
J gene: TRBJ1-1
clone size: few
CDR3 protein: CASNDVGQENTEAFF
CDR3 DNA: TGTGCCAGCAACGATGTGGGGCAGGAGAACACTGAAGCTTTCTTT

V gene: TRBV11-3
D gene: NA
J gene: TRBJ1-3
clone size: NA
CDR3 protein: CASSSALSGNTIYF
CDR3 DNA: TGTGCCAGCAGCTCGGCCCTCTCTGGAAACACCATATATTTT

V gene: TRBV5-1
D gene: NA
J gene: TRBJ1-1
clone size: NA
CDR3 protein: CASSLGTGSNTEAFF
CDR3 DNA: TGCGCCAGCAGCTTGGGAACAGGGTCCAACACTGAAGCTTTCTTT

V gene: TRBV27
D gene: TRBD1
J gene: TRBJ1-1
clone size: NA
CDR3 protein: CASSLRDSSTEAFF
CDR3 DNA: TGTGCCAGCAGTTTGAGGGACAGCTCCACTGAAGCTTTCTTT

V gene: TRBV28
D gene: NA
J gene: TRBJ1-6
clone size: few
CDR3 protein: CASGGNSPLHF
CDR3 DNA: TGTGCCAGCGGAGGGAATTCACCCCTCCACTTT

V gene: TRBV6-2/TRBV6-3
D gene: TRBD2
J gene: TRBJ2-1
clone size: NA
CDR3 protein: CASSTPGGQREGRNEQFF
CDR3 DNA: TGTGCCAGCAGTACGCCGGGAGGTCAGCGGGAGGGCCGCAATGAGCAGTTCTTC

V gene: TRBV6-4
D gene: NA
J gene: TRBJ2-1
clone size: few
CDR3 protein: CASSDSYASGEQFF
CDR3 DNA: TGTGCCAGCAGTGACTCCTACGCCAGCGGGGAGCAGTTCTTC

V gene: TRBV29-1
D gene: TRBD1
J gene: TRBJ2-7
clone size: few
CDR3 protein: CSVRGQNEQYF
CDR3 DNA: TGCAGCGTGAGGGGACAGAACGAGCAGTACTTC

V gene: TRBV11-2
D gene: NA
J gene: TRBJ2-3
clone size: few
CDR3 protein: CASSLVGHTQYF
CDR3 DNA: TGTGCCAGCAGCTTAGTGGGACATACGCAGTATTTT

V gene: TRBV5-1
D gene: NA
J gene: TRBJ2-1
clone size: NA
CDR3 protein: CASSLVRAMGSYNEQFF
CDR3 DNA: TGCGCCAGCAGCTTGGTAAGGGCAATGGGATCCTACAATGAGCAGTTCTTC

V gene: TRBV20-1
D gene: NA
J gene: TRBJ2-7
clone size: NA
CDR3 protein: CSARDPGRTPYEQYF
CDR3 DNA: TGCAGTGCTAGAGATCCCGGCAGAACCCCCTACGAGCAGTACTTC

V gene: TRBV20-1
D gene: NA
J gene: TRBJ1-1
clone size: many
CDR3 protein: CSARDQEIMNTEAFF
CDR3 DNA: TGCAGTGCTAGAGATCAAGAGATTATGAACACTGAAGCTTTCTTT

V gene: TRBV7-2
D gene: NA
J gene: TRBJ1-1
clone size: NA
CDR3 protein: CASSPTAKGKAFF
CDR3 DNA: TGTGCCAGCAGCCCGACCGCAAAGGGGAAAGCTTTCTTT

V gene: TRBV5-1
D gene: TRBD2
J gene: TRBJ2-1
clone size: many
CDR3 protein: CASSLAGGFSEQFF
CDR3 DNA: TGCGCCAGCAGCCTAGCGGGAGGGTTCAGTGAGCAGTTCTTC

V gene: TRBV4-2
D gene: NA
J gene: TRBJ2-7
clone size: NA
CDR3 protein: CASSQTKGGHEQYF
CDR3 DNA: TGTGCCAGCAGCCAAACTAAAGGTGGGCACGAGCAGTACTTC

V gene: TRBV18
D gene: NA
J gene: TRBJ2-1
clone size: NA
CDR3 protein: CASSPPAPFLYNEQFF
CDR3 DNA: TGTGCCAGCTCACCACCGGCGCCCTTCCTCTACAATGAGCAGTTCTTC

V gene: TRBV4-3
D gene: NA
J gene: TRBJ2-1
clone size: NA
CDR3 protein: CASSQDGPNEQFF
CDR3 DNA: TGCGCCAGCAGCCAAGATGGGCCAAATGAGCAGTTCTTC

V gene: TRBV5-4
D gene: NA
J gene: TRBJ2-6
clone size: few
CDR3 protein: CASSSTANSGANVLTF
CDR3 DNA: TGTGCCAGCAGCTCGACAGCTAACTCTGGGGCCAACGTCCTGACTTTC

V gene: TRBV12-3/TRBV12-4
D gene: NA
J gene: TRBJ1-2
clone size: NA
CDR3 protein: CASSLNGPGYTF
CDR3 DNA: TGTGCCAGCAGTTTAAATGGACCTGGCTACACCTTC

V gene: TRBV18
D gene: TRBD1
J gene: TRBJ1-1
clone size: many
CDR3 protein: CASSPGQGATEAFF
CDR3 DNA: TGTGCCAGCTCACCGGGACAGGGGGCCACTGAAGCTTTCTTT

V gene: TRBV12-3/TRBV12-4
D gene: NA
J gene: TRBJ1-5
clone size: NA
CDR3 protein: CASTYSDRDNQPQHF
CDR3 DNA: TGTGCCAGCACCTACTCAGACAGAGACAATCAGCCCCAGCATTTT

V gene: TRBV10-3
D gene: TRBD2
J gene: TRBJ2-1
clone size: few
CDR3 protein: CAISTGGLSNEQFF
CDR3 DNA: TGTGCCATCAGTACGGGAGGTTTGAGCAATGAGCAGTTCTTC

V gene: TRBV3-1
D gene: TRBD2
J gene: TRBJ2-1
clone size: NA
CDR3 protein: CASSHSSLAGAGQFF
CDR3 DNA: TGTGCCAGCAGCCATTCTTCCCTAGCGGGAGCGGGTCAGTTCTTC

V gene: TRBV12-3/TRBV12-4
D gene: NA
J gene: TRBJ2-2
clone size: few
CDR3 protein: CASSLLAPESNTGELFF
CDR3 DNA: TGTGCCAGCAGTTTACTAGCGCCAGAGTCGAACACCGGGGAGCTGTTTTTT